The T cell receptor (beta chain) described here comes from a study of early T cells in non-severe SARS-CoV-2 infection. In the study overall: With bulk RNA from unsorted whole blood as input, sequencing yielded unpaired chains.

Looked up from germline, CDR1 is LGHNA and CDR2 is YNFKEQ. The V gene end was trimmed by 3 bases and the J gene end by 2 bases; junction bases not matched to a gene: 8. The CDR3 spans 16 residues. The protocol attached unique molecular identifiers to individual cDNA molecules. Via MiXCR, TCRdb re-called the 5' RACE reads, giving one row per CDR3 protein. The table records approximately 23,000 distinct CDR3 sequences, around 4% of them present only once. This clonotype appeared a few times. Its antigen is undetermined. General study findings and limits: Matching results from VDJdb favored anti-spike CD8 responses, leaving private and CD4 specificities undetected.

Source material: whole blood. The clonotype was recovered from an adult who was a healthcare worker with PCR-confirmed SARS-CoV-2 infection or an uninfected control (not recorded which). This sequence joins TRBV4-2 and TRBJ2-3, with 7 nucleotides matching TRBD1. CDR3 in amino acids: CASSHSLQGFTDTQYF. CDR3 coding DNA: TGTGCCAGCAGCCATAGTCTACAGGGGTTCACAGATACGCAGTATTTT.